This T cell receptor (beta chain) stems from a study of CD8 T cells in ankylosing spondylitis. Germline assignment: CDR1 MNHEY and CDR2 SMNVEV (reference sequence). The CDR3 is 15 amino acids. Trimming shortened V by 7 bases and J by 2 bases, and 17 bases separated the two germline ends. As regards this clonotype: The antigen is unknown.

Study-wide results and caveats: According to the report, clones linked to the disease were significantly enriched in matched synovial fluid samples taken from ankylosing spondylitis patients. Previously reported in reactive arthritis synovial fluid and blood were some of the motif variants. Characteristic of ankylosing spondylitis blood, it appeared, was a TCR beta motif comprising roughly eight highly homologous variants.

For TCR beta, libraries came from quantitative 5'-RACE with molecular barcodes. One entry per CDR3 protein results from TCRdb running MiXCR on the 5' RACE reads. The sample contains approximately 260,000 distinct CDR3 sequences, more than 15% of which appear only once. The chain joins TRBV27 to TRBJ2-5, with a weak D call TRBD1 (6 bases). The material sequenced was blood, either unsorted or a sorted T cell fraction (not recorded which). This TCR derives from a male donor with ankylosing spondylitis or in good health (not recorded which). The CDR3 region has the DNA TGTGCCAGCACTCCTTCCTGGGGACATCAAGAGACCCAGTACTTC. Translated: CASTPSWGHQETQYF.